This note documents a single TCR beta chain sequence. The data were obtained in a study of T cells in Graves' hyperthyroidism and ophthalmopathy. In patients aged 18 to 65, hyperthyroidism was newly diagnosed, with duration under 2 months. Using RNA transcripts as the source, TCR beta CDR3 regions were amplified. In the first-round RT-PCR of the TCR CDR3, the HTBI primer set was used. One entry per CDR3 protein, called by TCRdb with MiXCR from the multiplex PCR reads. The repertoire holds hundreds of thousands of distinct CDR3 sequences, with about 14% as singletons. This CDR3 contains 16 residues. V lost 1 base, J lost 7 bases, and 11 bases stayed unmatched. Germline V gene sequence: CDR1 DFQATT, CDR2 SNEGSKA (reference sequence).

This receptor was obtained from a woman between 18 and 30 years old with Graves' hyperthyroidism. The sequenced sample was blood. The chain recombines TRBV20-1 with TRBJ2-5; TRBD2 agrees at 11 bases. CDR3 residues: CSARGSLAGGRGTQYF. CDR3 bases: TGCAGTGCTAGAGGAAGCCTAGCGGGAGGTCGGGGGACCCAGTACTTC.